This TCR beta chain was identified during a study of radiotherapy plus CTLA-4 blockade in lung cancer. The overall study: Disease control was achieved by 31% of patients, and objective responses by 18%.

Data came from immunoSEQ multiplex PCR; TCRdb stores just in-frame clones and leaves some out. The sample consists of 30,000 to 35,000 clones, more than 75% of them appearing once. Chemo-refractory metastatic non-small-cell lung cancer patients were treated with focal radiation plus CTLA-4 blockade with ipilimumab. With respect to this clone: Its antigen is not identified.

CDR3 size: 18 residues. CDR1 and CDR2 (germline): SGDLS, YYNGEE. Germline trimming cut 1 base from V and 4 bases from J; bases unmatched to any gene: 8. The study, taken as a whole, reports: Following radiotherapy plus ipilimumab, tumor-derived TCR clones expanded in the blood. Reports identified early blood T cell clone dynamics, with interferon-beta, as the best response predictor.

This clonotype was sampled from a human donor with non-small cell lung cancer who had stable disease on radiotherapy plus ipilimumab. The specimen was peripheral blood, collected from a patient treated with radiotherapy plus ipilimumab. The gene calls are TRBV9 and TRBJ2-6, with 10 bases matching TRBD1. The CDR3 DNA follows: TGTGCCAGCAGCGTAAATCCGGGACAGGGGCCCGGGGCCAACGTCCTGACTTTC. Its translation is CASSVNPGQGPGANVLTF.